This TCR beta chain was sequenced for a study of molecular identifiers for immune sequencing clone quantification (dated by TCRdb to the late 2010s). A note on the overall study: For a replicate experiment, RNA from roughly 20,000 or 100,000 naive CD8 T cells was divided into five aliquots, and four of the five aliquots were sequenced. This methods study used CD8 T cells to benchmark TCR RNA copy counting and molecular-identifier clustering-based TCR repertoire sequencing (MIDCIRS).

Libraries of naive CD8 T cells were built from about 21,000 to 970,000 sorted cells, with 10%, 30% or 50% of the purified RNA used. Naive CD8 T cells were FACS-sorted as CD8+CD4-CCR7+CD45RA+ on a BD FACSAria II into RLT Plus buffer. To test detection sensitivity, Jurkat RNA equivalent to more than 9 TCR copies was spiked into samples of about 20,000-1,100,000 naive CD8 T cells. Enrichment of CD8 T cells was done with RosetteSep CD8+ T Cell Enrichment Cocktail plus Ficoll-Paque, and ACK red cell lysis came afterward. What the authors observed across the whole study: Naive libraries contained spiked-in Jurkat TCR RNA (10 copies' worth), which is not part of the donor repertoire. Without barcode sub-clustering, chimeric consensus sequences inflated TCR diversity; chimeras reached as high as 47%. In CMV-specific effector cells, clones with more than 20 RNA copies accounted for over 97% of molecules, whereas in naive cells such clones accounted for under 1%. Identical TCR molecules sharing a barcode could cause highly expanded clone sizes to be underestimated. Even against a background of about a million naive CD8 T cells, spiked-in Jurkat TCR RNA amounting to a single cell's worth was reported to be detectable. Modeling estimated about three recovered TCR RNA copies per cell, compared with roughly 10 by digital PCR, which implies approximately 30% capture efficiency.

This clonotype was observed many times. It has no known antigen specificity. No qualities accompany the bases; no much larger clone lies one base away. Reading from cysteine to phenylalanine, the CDR3 counts 14 amino acids. CDR3 DNA is the only sequence kept; it has 42 bases, read in frame from the first base. CDR1 is given as SGHTA and CDR2 as FQGNSA, both from the germline V gene. V lost 4 bases and J lost 5 bases; the stretch between them is 14 bases long. Library preparation was by PCR. Sequenced on a NextSeq 500. Preparation of bulk TCR libraries followed a previously described approach, with the TCR primers listed in Table S5. The Qiagen AllPrep DNA/RNA kit was used to purify total RNA. Before any analysis, reads coming from multiple sequencing runs of the same library were combined into one pool. In the original analysis: Only reads with exact TCR constant sequence were kept, trimmed to 150 nt, and grouped by their 12-nt molecular barcodes. Reads within each barcode group were sub-clustered using a 15% Levenshtein threshold, and quality-weighted consensus sequences were constructed for each RNA molecule. Non-functional sequences were filtered out, along with any lower-count sequence sitting one edit away from another sequence. Barcode sub-clusters with fewer than 20% of the maximum read count were removed, based on fitting two negative binomial distributions. In-frame beta chains were kept once TCRdb had trimmed the public reads at Q25 with fastp and called clones with MiXCR. Identical CDR3 protein sequences are pooled into one entry, listed with their most common genes and DNA. These V and J calls rely on TCRdb rather than the paper's analysis. This sample comprises 85,000 to 100,000 distinct CDR3 sequences, around 24% of them detected only once. The ten largest clones capture roughly 1% of the sample.

Sequenced sample: naive CD8+ T cells from blood, with Jurkat cell RNA spiked in. The cell subset or site tag for this specimen amounts to: FACS-sorted CD8+CD4-CCR7+CD45RA+ naive T cells. The chain couples TRBV7-2 to TRBJ1-1; TRBD1 is perhaps the D gene, given 6 matching bases. The receptor's source is a human donor in good health. Some libraries in this study had Jurkat cell RNA spiked in. The sequence in DNA is TGTGCCAGCAGCTCTCTACAGGGAGGAACTGAAGCTTTCTTT. Its amino acids are CASSSLQGGTEAFF.